The 7 T cell receptor delta chains reported below all come from one sample, sequenced in a study of Vδ1+ human thymocytes. Extracted RNA was reverse transcribed into cDNA. The CDR3 regions were amplified by multiplex PCR from V-gene primers to a constant-region primer. TCRdb made new clone calls on the multiplex PCR reads using CATT. The sample includes 80,000 or so delta-chain clones, approximately 30% of them seen just once. Findings and limits, study-wide: Thymic TRG and TRD repertoires appeared highly polyclonal, with Gaussian CDR3 length distributions.

Antigens for these TCRs are unknown. Sequenced sample: Vdelta1+ gamma-delta thymocytes from the thymus. The subset denotes: FACS-sorted CD3+ TCRalphabeta- TCRVdelta1+ TCRVdelta2- thymocytes. These receptor sequences come from a boy in the first two years of life who had congenital heart surgery.

V usage is TRDV1 and J usage is TRDJ1; 9 positions match TRDD2. V was clipped by 3 bases and J by 0 bases; unmatched bases: 20. CDR1 and CDR2 (germline): TSWWSYY, QGS. This CDR3 comprises 21 residues. As DNA, the CDR3 is TGTGCTCTTGGGGACAGGCCTTCCTACCAGGCGTGGGGGTCGTACACCGATAAACTCATCTTT. Amino acid sequence: CALGDRPSYQAWGSYTDKLIF.

The chain employs TRDV1 and TRDJ1; 8 nucleotides agree with TRDD3. This CDR3 contains 20 residues. With 4 bases clipped from V and 2 bases from J, the junction kept 21 bases outside the gene matches. The germline V gene encodes CDR1 TSWWSYY and CDR2 QGS. The DNA of the CDR3 is TGTGCTCTTGGGGTCCTCGGCCTATGCGTTGGGGGATTACAAACCGATAAACTCATCTTT. It specifies CALGVLGLCVGGLQTDKLIF.

This sequence joins TRDV2 and TRDJ1; 8 bases are shared with TRDD3. From germline, CDR1 is GEAIGNYY and CDR2 EKD. The V gene end was trimmed by 3 bases and the J gene end by 3 bases; junction bases not matched to a gene: 23. The CDR3 spans 20 residues. CDR3: CACDSLGASTCTGGPDKLIF. In nucleotides, the CDR3 is TGTGCCTGTGACTCCTTGGGGGCATCTACTTGTACTGGGGGCCCCGATAAACTCATCTTT.

This clone showed up just a few times. J is TRDJ1 and V is TRDV1; the match to TRDD3 covers 10 bases. The CDR3 length is 21 residues. V dropped 4 bases and J dropped 0; count of bases not matched to a gene: 20. Germline CDR1 and CDR2: TSWWSYY and QGS. CDR3 loop: CALGAPIDPHLLGDDTDKLIF. In DNA form, the CDR3 reads TGTGCTCTTGGGGCACCCATAGACCCGCACTTACTGGGGGATGACACCGATAAACTCATCTTT.

This clone came up a few times. The chain couples TRDV1 to TRDJ1; D not certain. In germline, CDR1 is TSWWSYY, CDR2 QGS. The CDR3 totals 15 residues. Trimming left V 2 bases short and J 5 bases short, with 15 bases between. CDR3: CALGESGLPVDKLIF. DNA of the CDR3: TGTGCTCTTGGGGAAAGCGGTCTACCCGTGGATAAACTCATCTTT.

The sample holds a few counts of this clone. The chain combines TRDV1 with TRDJ1; 8 bases are shared with TRDD3. Germline CDR1 and CDR2: TSWWSYY and QGS. CDR3 length: 23 amino acids. Trimming cost V 0 bases and J 0 bases; bases outside gene matches: 24. The CDR3 region has the DNA TGTGCTCTTGGGGAACTCTCTTCGGTAGACTGGGGGCCACGATGGTGCTACACCGATAAACTCATCTTT. Protein: CALGELSSVDWGPRWCYTDKLIF.

The rearrangement links TRDV1 to TRDJ1; 12 positions match TRDD3. Germline CDR1 reads TSWWSYY; CDR2 reads QGS. This CDR3 is built from 21 residues. The junction had 19 bases not matched to a gene; V was cut back by 1 base and J by 4 bases. The CDR3 region is CALGEHHPGPHWGIQVDKLIF. The CDR3 DNA is TGTGCTCTTGGGGAACACCACCCCGGCCCCCACTGGGGGATACAAGTCGATAAACTCATCTTT.